The TCR beta chain under discussion was sequenced for a study of blood T cell repertoires in COVID-19. At the level of the study: Samples taken during acute and convalescent COVID-19 were collected in the United States, Italy and Spain. Sample material is recorded as cDNA or gDNA derived from T cells, B-cell-depleted T cells, or PBMCs.

Trimming shortened V by 4 bases and J by 0 bases, and 9 bases separated the two germline ends. Germline lookup yields CDR1 GTSNPN and CDR2 SVGIG (reference sequence). This CDR3 has 13 amino acids. Per the original data handling: Nucleated cell counts were estimated from reference gene primer amplification. The protocol was immunoSEQ multiplex PCR, while the TCRdb copy is restricted to in-frame clones and leaves out a portion. V and J calls and clone size are given by that table; D and trimming were obtained from the DNA. The sample lists roughly 160,000 clones; around 90% were seen once. This TCR was sampled from a man aged 55 to 70 with acute or convalescent COVID-19. Sequenced input: peripheral blood. The chain links TRBV30 to TRBJ1-1, with TRBD1 as a possible D gene (6 bases). Written as DNA, the CDR3 is TGTGCCTGGAATGGGGGCTTGAACACTGAAGCTTTCTTT. This encodes CAWNGGLNTEAFF.